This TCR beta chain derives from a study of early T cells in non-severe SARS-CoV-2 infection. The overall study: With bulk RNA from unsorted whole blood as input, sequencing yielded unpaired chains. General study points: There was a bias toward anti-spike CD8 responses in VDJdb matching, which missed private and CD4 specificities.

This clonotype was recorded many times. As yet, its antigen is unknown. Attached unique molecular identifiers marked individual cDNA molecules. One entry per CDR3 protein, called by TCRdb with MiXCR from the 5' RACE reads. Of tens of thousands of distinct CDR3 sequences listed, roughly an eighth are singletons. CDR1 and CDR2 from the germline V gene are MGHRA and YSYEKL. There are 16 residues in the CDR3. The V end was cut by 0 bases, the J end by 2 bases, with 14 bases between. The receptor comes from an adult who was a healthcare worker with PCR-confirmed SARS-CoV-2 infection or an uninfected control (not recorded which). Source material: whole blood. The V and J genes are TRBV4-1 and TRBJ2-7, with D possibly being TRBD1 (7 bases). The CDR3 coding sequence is TGCGCCAGCAGCCAAGATCGGGCGGGACAGCCCTACGAGCAGTACTTC. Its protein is CASSQDRAGQPYEQYF.